This is a list of T cell receptor beta chains from one sample in a study of blood T cell repertoires in COVID-19. The data were produced by immunoSEQ multiplex PCR, yet TCRdb's version contains in-frame clones alone and is incomplete. The table has around 13,000 clones, around 83% seen once. The sequenced sample consisted of peripheral blood. These receptors were obtained from a man aged 35 to 55 with active or convalescent COVID-19. Each CDR3 is given with its conserved first and last residue. The D gene is left open where the match is weak. The size of a clone is reported for some rows only, either as once, few or many, or as a class for expanded clones.

>NA|TRBJ1-1|TRBV6-5|TRBD1
CASAPGQGVTEAFF
TGTGCCAGCGCCCCGGGACAGGGGGTCACCGAAGCTTTCTTT
>few|TRBJ1-5|TRBV24-1|NA
CATSDPLAGGANQPQHF
TGTGCCACCAGTGACCCGCTGGCGGGGGGGGCTAATCAGCCCCAGCATTTT
>NA|TRBJ2-5|TRBV9|TRBD2
CASSVDAGGLTQYF
TGTGCCAGCAGCGTAGATGCGGGGGGGTTGACCCAGTACTTC
>few|TRBJ1-6|TRBV9|TRBD1
CASSVEDRGHSPLHF
TGTGCCAGCAGCGTAGAGGACAGGGGGCATTCACCCCTCCACTTT
>NA|TRBJ2-1|TRBV19|TRBD2
CASRSTSGGPDNEQFF
TGTGCCAGTAGGTCAACTAGCGGGGGGCCTGACAATGAGCAGTTCTTC
>NA|TRBJ2-1|TRBV9|NA
CASSVAPAGSSYNEQFF
TGTGCCAGCAGCGTAGCTCCCGCGGGGAGCTCCTACAATGAGCAGTTCTTC
>NA|TRBJ2-5|TRBV7-3|NA
CASSLMGGKLETQYF
TGTGCCAGCAGCTTAATGGGGGGAAAACTAGAGACCCAGTACTTC
>NA|TRBJ1-4|TRBV14|NA
CASSQTGGKFLKSKLFF
TGTGCCAGCAGTCAAACAGGCGGAAAATTCCTGAAATCAAAACTGTTTTTT
>NA|TRBJ2-2|TRBV6-5|NA
CASSYGDTGEGELFF
TGTGCCAGCAGTTACGGGGACACCGGCGAAGGGGAGCTGTTTTTT
>NA|TRBJ2-1|TRBV12-3/TRBV12-4|TRBD2
CASSLLTSGEQFF
TGTGCCAGCAGTTTGTTGACTAGCGGTGAGCAGTTCTTC
>NA|TRBJ2-5|TRBV2|TRBD2
CASTPAGGQETQYF
TGTGCCAGCACTCCTGCGGGGGGTCAAGAGACCCAGTACTTC
>NA|TRBJ2-1|TRBV5-4|TRBD2
CASSQSEAGASYNEQFF
TGTGCCAGCAGCCAGTCGGAAGCGGGGGCTTCCTACAATGAGCAGTTCTTC
>NA|TRBJ2-7|TRBV20-1|TRBD2
CSASAGGGSGEQYF
TGCAGTGCTAGTGCGGGTGGCGGGAGTGGCGAGCAGTACTTC
>NA|TRBJ1-2|TRBV6-5|NA
CASSYGGNYGYTF
TGTGCCAGCAGTTACGGGGGCAACTATGGCTACACCTTC
>NA|TRBJ1-3|TRBV4-2|NA
CASSQDLRHGNTIYF
TGTGCCAGCAGCCAAGATTTGCGCCATGGAAACACCATATATTTT
>NA|TRBJ2-1|TRBV19|TRBD2
CASREEAGGYNEQFF
TGTGCCAGTAGGGAAGAAGCGGGGGGATACAATGAGCAGTTCTTC
>few|TRBJ1-2|TRBV24-1|NA
CATSDFADGYTF
TGTGCCACCAGTGATTTCGCGGATGGCTACACCTTC